One sample yielded the 9 T cell receptor beta chains listed below, sequenced in a study of blood T cell repertoires in COVID-19. Profiling relied on immunoSEQ multiplex PCR, and the TCRdb table lists in-frame clones only, not all of them. The profile shows roughly 250,000 clones, 70% to 85% of them singletons. Sample: peripheral blood. The source of these receptors is a woman older than 75 with acute or convalescent COVID-19.

The gene calls are TRBV3-1 (or the pseudogene TRBV3-2) and TRBJ2-1; D call uncertain. The CDR3 consists of 19 residues. Trimming stripped 1 base from V and 4 bases from J, with 23 bases between. Germline V gene sequence: CDR1 LGHDT, CDR2 YNNKEL (reference sequence). The CDR3 DNA reads as TGTGCCAGCAGCCAAGGGAGACGGATAACATCGAAACAATACAATGAGCAGTTCTTC. It translates to CASSQGRRITSKQYNEQFF.

This chain links TRBV9 with TRBJ2-7, with TRBD1 matching over 10 bases. CDR1 and CDR2 (germline): SGDLS, YYNGEE. There are 14 residues in the CDR3. The V segment lost 3 bases and the J segment 5 bases; nucleotides outside the gene matches: 5. This CDR3 is CASSAAGTGDEQYF. The CDR3, as DNA: TGTGCCAGCAGCGCCGCCGGGACAGGGGACGAGCAGTACTTC.

The chain joins TRBV5-4 to TRBJ2-2; weak D call: TRBD1 (6 bases). The CDR3 loop spans 15 amino acids. Trimming took off 5 bases at V and 3 bases at J, with 14 bases between the two ends. Germline CDR1 and CDR2: SGHNT and YYREEE (reference sequence). CDR3 sequence reads: CASRPTGYDTGELFF. DNA for the CDR3: TGTGCCAGCAGGCCCACAGGGTATGACACCGGGGAGCTGTTTTTT.

This chain connects TRBV25-1 to TRBJ2-3, with 7 bases aligning to TRBD1. From germline, CDR1 is MGHDK and CDR2 SYGVNS. The trim removed 6 bases at V and 7 bases at J, leaving 4 bases unmatched. This CDR3 spans 12 amino acids. CDR3 in amino acids: CASRGDSYTQYF. Written as DNA, the CDR3 is TGTGCCAGCAGAGGGGACAGCTATACGCAGTATTTT.

The rearrangement joins TRBV21-1 to TRBJ1-1; the D call TRBD1 from the table was never checked on the DNA. TRBV21-1 is a pseudogene locus. The CDR3 is 15 residues long. This CDR3 reads CASSKGDRRNTEAFF. DNA for the CDR3: TGTGCCAGCAGCAAAGGGGACAGACGGAACACTGAAGCTTTCTTT.

This rearrangement joins TRBV6-5 to TRBJ1-2; the match to TRBD1 covers 7 bases. J gave up 8 bases and V 0 bases, and 9 bases lay outside the gene matches. Germline CDR1 MNHEY, CDR2 SVGAGI. The CDR3 is 15 residues long. CDR3 residues: CASSYSTLAGGGYTF. CDR3 nucleotide sequence: TGTGCCAGCAGTTACTCAACTTTGGCAGGGGGAGGCTACACCTTC.

The rearrangement joins TRBV19 to TRBJ1-5; D possibly corresponds to TRBD1 (5 bases). V was cut by 3 bases and J by 2 bases, with 14 bases left in between. Germline CDR1 and CDR2: LNHDA and SQIVND (reference sequence). The CDR3 is made up of 16 amino acids. The CDR3 DNA reads TGTGCCAGTAGTATCGATGGGGCTATGGGCAATCAGCCCCAGCATTTT. Translation gives CASSIDGAMGNQPQHF.

The chain has TRBV3-1 (or the pseudogene TRBV3-2) and TRBJ1-2, with a tentative D call TRBD1 (6 bases). Trimming pared 5 bases from V and 0 bases from J, leaving 16 bases between. Looked up from germline, CDR1 is LGHDT and CDR2 is YNNKEL (reference sequence). The CDR3 sequence is 16 residues long. DNA for the CDR3: TGTGCCAGCAGCTATTACGGGGACAAAGCTAACTATGGCTACACCTTC. This codes for CASSYYGDKANYGYTF.

This chain links TRBV6-4 with TRBJ1-2; TRBD1 matches 10 bases. The V segment lost 3 bases and the J segment 0 bases; nucleotides outside the gene matches: 7. CDR1 MRHNA and CDR2 SNTAGT come from the germline V gene. The CDR3 is 17 amino acids. CDR3 amino acids: CASSESGTGEANYGYTF. The CDR3 coding sequence is TGTGCCAGCAGTGAATCCGGGACAGGGGAAGCTAACTATGGCTACACCTTC.